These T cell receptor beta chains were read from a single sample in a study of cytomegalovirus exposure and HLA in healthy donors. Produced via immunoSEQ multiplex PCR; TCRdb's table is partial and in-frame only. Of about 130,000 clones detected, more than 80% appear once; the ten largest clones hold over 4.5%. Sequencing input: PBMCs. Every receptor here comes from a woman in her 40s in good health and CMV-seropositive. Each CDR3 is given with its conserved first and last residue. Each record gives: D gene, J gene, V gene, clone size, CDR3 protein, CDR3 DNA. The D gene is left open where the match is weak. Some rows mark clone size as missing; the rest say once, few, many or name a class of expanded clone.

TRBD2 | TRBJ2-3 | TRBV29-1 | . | CSVQIALAGAADTQYF | TGCAGCGTACAAATTGCGTTAGCGGGAGCGGCAGATACGCAGTATTTT
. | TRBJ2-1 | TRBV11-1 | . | CASTGDIRNEQFF | TGTGCCAGCACAGGGGACATTCGGAATGAGCAGTTCTTC
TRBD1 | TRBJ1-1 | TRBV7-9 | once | CASSSFRLTGTEGNTEAFF | TGTGCCAGCAGCTCATTTCGCCTGACAGGGACGGAGGGGAACACTGAAGCTTTCTTT
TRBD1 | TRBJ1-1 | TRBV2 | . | CASKVGQGHGEAFF | TGTGCCAGCAAAGTTGGACAGGGTCATGGTGAAGCTTTCTTT
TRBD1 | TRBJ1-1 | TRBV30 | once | CAWQGANTEAFF | TGTGCCTGGCAGGGGGCGAACACTGAAGCTTTCTTT
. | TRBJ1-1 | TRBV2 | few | CASSAKGDTEAFF | TGTGCCAGCAGCGCCAAGGGGGACACTGAAGCTTTCTTT
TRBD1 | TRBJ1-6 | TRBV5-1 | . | CASSWDSGGSPLHF | TGCGCCAGCAGCTGGGACAGCGGAGGATCACCCCTCCACTTT
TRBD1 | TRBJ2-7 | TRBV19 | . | CASSMAQGASYEQYF | TGTGCCAGTAGTATGGCACAGGGGGCCTCCTACGAGCAGTACTTC
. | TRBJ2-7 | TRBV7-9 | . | CASRKSSYEQYF | TGTGCCAGCAGGAAAAGCTCCTACGAGCAGTACTTC
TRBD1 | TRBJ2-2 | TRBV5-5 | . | CASSSPGGQGFGGELFF | TGTGCCAGCAGCTCCCCCGGGGGACAGGGCTTCGGCGGGGAGCTGTTTTTT
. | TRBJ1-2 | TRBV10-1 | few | CASSVAGNYGYTF | TGCGCCAGCAGTGTAGCAGGGAACTATGGCTACACCTTC
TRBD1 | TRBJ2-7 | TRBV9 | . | CASSVGTGGPYEQYF | TGTGCCAGCAGCGTAGGGACAGGGGGTCCCTACGAGCAGTACTTC
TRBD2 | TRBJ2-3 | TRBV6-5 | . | CASSYSGAGGPDTQYF | TGTGCCAGCAGTTACTCTGGAGCGGGGGGCCCAGATACGCAGTATTTT
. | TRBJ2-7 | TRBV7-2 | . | CASSQNRLNYEQYF | TGTGCCAGCAGTCAAAACAGGCTCAACTACGAGCAGTACTTC
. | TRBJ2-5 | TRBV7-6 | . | CASSLVGGGETQYF | TGTGCCAGCAGCTTAGTTGGGGGAGGAGAGACCCAGTACTTC
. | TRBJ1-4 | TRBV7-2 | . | CASSPRGNNEKLFF | TGTGCCAGCAGCCCCCGCGGGAACAATGAAAAACTGTTTTTT